This TCR beta chain stems from a study of graft-versus-host responses after intestinal transplantation. Whole-study results and caveats: Subjects displaying graft-donor T cell macrochimerism possessed elevated graft-versus-host to host-versus-graft clonal ratios inside allografts.

Clones were read by immunoSEQ multiplex PCR, and TCRdb kept only the in-frame ones, dropping some. The table has about 97,000 clones, roughly 91% seen once. The CDR3 is 13 residues long. Losses at the gene ends were 2 bases for V and 4 bases for J; bases not matched to a gene: 1. Per the germline V gene, CDR1 is LGHNA and CDR2 is YSLEER. As regards this clone: Its target is not known.

The sample was unstimulated CD4+ T cells sorted from spleen or lymph node cells, taken before transplant. This chain links TRBV4-3 with TRBJ1-1; 7 nucleotides match TRBD1. The clonotype originates from a human donor who was the organ donor for an intestinal transplant. The CDR3 DNA reads as TGCGCCAGCAGCCAACGGGACAGCACTGAAGCTTTCTTT. This sequence encodes CASSQRDSTEAFF.